This T cell receptor beta chain originates from a study of shared clonotypes between healthy human individuals. TCRdb's table, derived via immunoSEQ multiplex PCR, lists solely in-frame clones and lacks some. There are fewer than 850,000 clones in the sample; 72% occur only once, and approximately 1.8% lies in the top ten. Study-level points and caveats: Around 5% was the fraction of naive CD4 clonotypes found shared across a handful of donors.

Splitting of CD4+ cells produced CD45RA+ naive and CD45RA-negative memory subsets. Concerning this clone itself: The antigen is undetermined.

In germline, CDR1 is SGHDT, CDR2 YYEEEE. This CDR3 has 13 amino acids. The V end was cut by 4 bases, the J end by 1 base, with 8 bases between. The gene calls are TRBV5-6 and TRBJ1-1, with D maybe TRBD1 (5 bases). The sequence derives from a young woman in good health. Sequences were obtained from memory CD4+ T cells sorted from blood. As to subset: CD45RA-negative fraction. As DNA, the CDR3 is TGTGCCAGCAGCCAAAGGGGGAACACTGAAGCTTTCTTT. Protein product: CASSQRGNTEAFF.